Below, one T cell receptor beta chain is given with its context. Sequencing was performed with immunoSEQ multiplex PCR; in TCRdb, only in-frame clones are kept and a portion is missing. The data contain some 200,000 clones, about four fifths of them singletons. The CDR3 covers 20 residues. Trimming took off 5 bases at V and 2 bases at J, with 25 bases between the two ends. Germline V gene data show CDR1 as SEHNR and CDR2 as FQNEAQ (reference sequence). The data are from a study of blood T cell repertoires in COVID-19. Study-level information: Samples of COVID-19 (acute and convalescent) were obtained from the United States, Italy and Spain. Sample material is recorded as cDNA or gDNA derived from T cells, B-cell-depleted T cells, or PBMCs.

The origin of this receptor is a woman aged 40 to 49 with COVID-19, enrolled during active disease. The rearrangement uses TRBV7-9 and TRBJ2-6; TRBD2 is a possible D gene (6 bases). The sequenced sample consisted of peripheral blood. CDR3 coding DNA: TGTGCCAGCAGCAAAGCTGGGGGACTCGCCTCCCTCGCTGGGGCCAACGTCCTGACTTTC. Translating gives CASSKAGGLASLAGANVLTF.